A selection of T cell receptor beta chains follows, all from one sample in a study of post-analysis software for immune sequencing data. TCRdb re-derived calls from the PCR reads in MiXCR, one entry per CDR3 protein. The data contain around 260,000 distinct CDR3 sequences, about 40% of them singletons. The source material was blood. These receptor sequences come from a girl aged 10 to 17 with multiple sclerosis. Each CDR3 is given without its conserved first and last residue. The order of the fields is V gene, CDR3 protein.

TRBV20-1,SAILAGPTDTQY
TRBV12-3/TRBV12-4,ASSLGDRGNTEAF
TRBV7-2,ASSPSRDNTEAF
TRBV20-1,SASRVGRGETQY
TRBV29-1,SVESGLTGKSSYNEQY
TRBV7-2,ASSFLRTSGTKETQY
TRBV5-4,ASSNTGELF
TRBV20-1,SADPDRAIGYT
TRBV4-2,ASSQDSAQPQH
TRBV5-1,ASSSGQGARETQY
TRBV14,ASSPGASSYEQY
TRBV6-6,ASSYSGQGNEKLF
TRBV20-1,SARDLRAGLQETQY
TRBV3-1,ASSRRGTDTQY
TRBV6-5,ASSSEDIYGYT
TRBV6-6,ASSYSREKLF
TRBV3-1,ASSQDFRGDSYEQY
TRBV4-2,ASSQDLSGGDEQF
TRBV6-5,ASKTGTYSYGYT
TRBV10-3,AIKPSSAETQY
TRBV18,ASSYGTGNTEAF
TRBV7-9,ASSQGRGQHYEQY
TRBV15,ATSRVRDPDTGELF
TRBV12-5,ASGPESTGGGEAF
TRBV20-1,SARVPGLYTDTQY
TRBV12-3/TRBV12-4,ASRPAGARQETQY
TRBV24-1,AAREPQH
TRBV6-5,ASSYGQGIGTETF
TRBV10-2,ASSESRTQY
TRBV20-1,SVRGRPSSYNEQF
TRBV7-2,ASSRPIGTEAF